This TCR beta chain was sequenced in a study of graft-versus-host responses after intestinal transplantation. The study, taken as a whole, reports: Recipient marrow contained GvH clones, some of which appeared first in ileum or blood.

A note on this clone: Its antigen is unknown.

The CDR3 has 9 residues. The V gene lost 9 bases and the J gene lost 6 bases, with 5 bases spanning the gap. Germline V gene sequence: CDR1 LNHDA, CDR2 SQIVND (reference sequence). Sequencing used immunoSEQ multiplex PCR; TCRdb keeps in-frame clones, though not all of them. This sample has 50,000 or so clones, with around 91% found just once. Here the sequenced sample was PBMCs, taken about 120 days after intestinal transplantation. This chain uses TRBV19 with TRBJ1-1; D remains unclear. This clonotype originated in a human patient who received an intestinal transplant, so some T cells may come from the graft donor. The CDR3 is CASGPEAFF. The CDR3 DNA reads TGTGCCAGCGGGCCTGAAGCTTTCTTT.